This TCR beta chain stems from a study of identifying expanded T cells in peripheral blood. Study outcomes and limitations: Variance in clone template counts between roughly 2-week samples significantly increased with total template count across all healthy donors. Technical replicates showed around 1.3 changed clones; about 2 weeks 15 to 20; four weeks 19.

CDR3 length: 15 residues. Germline values: CDR1 SSHAT, CDR2 FNYEAQ (reference sequence). The V end was cut by 2 bases, the J end by 5 bases, with 15 bases between. Clones were read by immunoSEQ multiplex PCR, and TCRdb kept only the in-frame ones, dropping some. This sample yields approximately 83,000 clones, of which 85% are seen a single time; roughly 4% belongs to the top ten. About this clone itself: Antigen: not known.

This receptor was obtained from a person between 18 and 75 years old in good health. The chain is built from TRBV7-7 and TRBJ2-5; D could derive from TRBD1 or TRBD2 (5 bases each). Source material: blood. The CDR3 sequence is CASSLLEGTGETQYF. DNA of the CDR3: TGTGCCAGCAGCTTATTAGAAGGGACCGGGGAGACCCAGTACTTC.